Shown below are 4 T cell receptor beta chains from a single sample sequenced in a study of T cell changes during pregnancy in multiple sclerosis (dated by TCRdb to between 2018 and 2021). Receptor amplification or capture employed the immunoSEQ multiplex PCR assay. TCRdb took over this immuneACCESS table, retaining in-frame rearrangements with V and J assigned. Such tables are incomplete; in checked studies, under half of the missing clones stem from an unresolved V gene, and the remainder is unexplained. The sample records about 81,000 clones, 85% to 95% of which are singletons. Clones ranked in the top ten supply 1.1% to 1.5% of the sample. The source was peripheral blood, collected in the third trimester of pregnancy. All receptors come from a female donor in good health, enrolled as a control in a pregnancy study.

The rearrangement joins TRBV4-2 to TRBJ2-7; 8 bases fit TRBD2. J gave up 2 bases and V 4 bases, and 7 bases lay outside the gene matches. Germline CDR1 LGHNA, CDR2 YNFKEQ. The CDR3 loop spans 15 amino acids. The CDR3 reads CASSRSSGLAYEQYF. The CDR3 bases are TGTGCCAGCAGCCGCTCTAGCGGGCTAGCCTACGAGCAGTACTTC.

The chain uses TRBV5-1 and TRBJ2-2, with D possibly being TRBD1 (5 bases). V lost 7 bases and J lost 7, with 14 bases in between. CDR1 is SGHRS, CDR2 YFSETQ, per germline. This CDR3 spans 13 amino acids. This CDR3 reads CASWAQDRGELFF. The CDR3 DNA sequence: TGCGCCAGCTGGGCACAGGACCGCGGGGAGCTGTTTTTT.

The rearrangement uses TRBV5-1 and TRBJ2-3; D is uncertain. Trimming left V 0 bases short and J 11 bases short, with 7 bases between. Per the germline V gene, CDR1 is SGHRS and CDR2 is YFSETQ. The CDR3 has 11 amino acids. This chain's CDR3 is CASSLDRVQYF. The CDR3 DNA reads as TGCGCCAGCAGCTTGGATCGAGTGCAGTATTTT.

This chain joins TRBV11-2 and TRBJ2-7; D is unclear. This CDR3 has 13 residues. Germline assignment: CDR1 SGHAT and CDR2 FQNNGV. Trimming pared 6 bases from V and 1 base from J, leaving 10 bases between. CDR3 sequence: CASRPTGSYEQYF. CDR3 DNA sequence: TGTGCCAGCAGACCCACCGGTTCCTACGAGCAGTACTTC.